This T cell receptor beta chain was documented in a study of cytomegalovirus exposure and HLA in healthy donors. Findings of the study overall: Earlier results showed most TCR beta V segments being productive about 87% or about 30% of the time. The study put 150 or so TCR beta chains on its list as cytomegalovirus-associated.

Germline CDR1 and CDR2: SGDLS and YYNGEE. V was clipped by 0 bases and J by 7 bases, with 11 bases between them. The CDR3 extends over 14 amino acids. 13 Jbeta primers and 60 Vbeta primers were used for the PCR. Data came from immunoSEQ multiplex PCR; TCRdb stores just in-frame clones and leaves some out. Among 95,000 to 110,000 clones listed, about three quarters were seen once. This clone was detected only a few times. Antigen unknown. This receptor was obtained from a woman in her late teens or twenties in good health and CMV-seropositive. Sequenced sample: PBMCs. V usage is TRBV9 and J usage is TRBJ2-1; a weak D match, TRBD2 (6 bases). The CDR3 nucleotides read TGTGCCAGCAGCGTAGGACTAGTCGGGAATGAGCAGTTCTTC. It encodes CASSVGLVGNEQFF.